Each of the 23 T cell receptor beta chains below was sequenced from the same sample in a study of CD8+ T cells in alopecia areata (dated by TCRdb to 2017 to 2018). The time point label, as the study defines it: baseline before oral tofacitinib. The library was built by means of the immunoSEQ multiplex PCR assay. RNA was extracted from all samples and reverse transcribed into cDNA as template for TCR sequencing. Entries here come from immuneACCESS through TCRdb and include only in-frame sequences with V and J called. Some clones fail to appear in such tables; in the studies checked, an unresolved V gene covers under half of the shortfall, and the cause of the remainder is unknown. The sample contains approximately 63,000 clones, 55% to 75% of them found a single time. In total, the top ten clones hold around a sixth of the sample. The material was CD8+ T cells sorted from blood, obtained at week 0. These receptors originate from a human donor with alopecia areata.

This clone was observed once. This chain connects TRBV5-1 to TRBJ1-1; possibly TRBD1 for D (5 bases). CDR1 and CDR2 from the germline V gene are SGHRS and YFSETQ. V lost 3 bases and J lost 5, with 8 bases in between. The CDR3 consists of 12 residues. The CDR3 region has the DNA TGCGCCAGCAGCTGGGGGACGACTGAAGCTTTCTTT. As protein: CASSWGTTEAFF.

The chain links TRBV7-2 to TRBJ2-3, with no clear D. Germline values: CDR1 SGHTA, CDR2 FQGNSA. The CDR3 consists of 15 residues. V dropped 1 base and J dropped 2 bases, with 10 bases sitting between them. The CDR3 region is CASSLVSAITDTQYF. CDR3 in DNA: TGTGCCAGCAGCTTAGTGTCAGCTATCACAGATACGCAGTATTTT.

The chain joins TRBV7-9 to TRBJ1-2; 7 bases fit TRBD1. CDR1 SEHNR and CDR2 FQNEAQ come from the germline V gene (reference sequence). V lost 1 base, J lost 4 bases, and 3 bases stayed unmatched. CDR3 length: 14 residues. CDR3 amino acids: CASSLGQGIYGYTF. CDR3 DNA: TGTGCCAGCAGCTTAGGACAGGGAATCTATGGCTACACCTTC.

The CDR3, as DNA: TGTGCCAGCAGCATAGGGACAGGGAGGAATGGCTACACCTTC. Amino acids: CASSIGTGRNGYTF. V gene TRBV9 combines with J gene TRBJ1-2, with 9 nucleotides matching TRBD1. After removal of 4 bases from V and 6 bases from J, the junction contained 7 bases not matched to a gene. This CDR3 comprises 14 residues. Germline V lookup: CDR1 SGDLS, CDR2 YYNGEE.

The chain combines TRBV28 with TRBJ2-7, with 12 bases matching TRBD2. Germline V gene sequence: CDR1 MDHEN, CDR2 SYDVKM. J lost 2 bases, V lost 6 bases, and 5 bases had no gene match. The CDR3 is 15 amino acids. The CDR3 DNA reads TGTGCCAGCAGCCCCCTAGCGGGAGGGGCCTACGAGCAGTACTTC. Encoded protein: CASSPLAGGAYEQYF.

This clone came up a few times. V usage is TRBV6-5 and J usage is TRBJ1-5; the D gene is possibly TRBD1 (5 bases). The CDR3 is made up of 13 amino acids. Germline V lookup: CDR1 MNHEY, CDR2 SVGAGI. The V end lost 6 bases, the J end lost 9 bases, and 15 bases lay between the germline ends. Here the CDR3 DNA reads TGTGCCAGCAGCCCCGGCTCACAGGCGCCCCAGCATTTT. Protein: CASSPGSQAPQHF.

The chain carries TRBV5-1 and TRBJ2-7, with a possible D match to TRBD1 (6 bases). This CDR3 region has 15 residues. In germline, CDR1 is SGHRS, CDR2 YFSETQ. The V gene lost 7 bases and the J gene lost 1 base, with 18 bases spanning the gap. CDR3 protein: CASSSEHRVSYEQYF. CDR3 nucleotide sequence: TGCGCCAGCTCTAGTGAGCACAGGGTTTCCTACGAGCAGTACTTC.

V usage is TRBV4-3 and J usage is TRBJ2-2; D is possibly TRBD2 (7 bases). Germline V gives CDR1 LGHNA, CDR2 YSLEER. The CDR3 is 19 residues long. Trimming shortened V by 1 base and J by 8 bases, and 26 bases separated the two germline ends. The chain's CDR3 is CASSQAEKTGGNYVGELFF. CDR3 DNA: TGCGCCAGCAGCCAAGCAGAGAAAACGGGGGGCAATTATGTTGGGGAGCTGTTTTTT.

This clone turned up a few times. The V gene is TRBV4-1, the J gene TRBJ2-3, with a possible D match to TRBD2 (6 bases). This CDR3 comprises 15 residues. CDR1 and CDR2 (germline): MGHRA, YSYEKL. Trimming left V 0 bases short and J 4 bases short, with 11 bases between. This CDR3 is CASSQESSGADTQYF. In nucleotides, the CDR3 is TGCGCCAGCAGCCAAGAGAGTAGCGGCGCAGATACGCAGTATTTT.

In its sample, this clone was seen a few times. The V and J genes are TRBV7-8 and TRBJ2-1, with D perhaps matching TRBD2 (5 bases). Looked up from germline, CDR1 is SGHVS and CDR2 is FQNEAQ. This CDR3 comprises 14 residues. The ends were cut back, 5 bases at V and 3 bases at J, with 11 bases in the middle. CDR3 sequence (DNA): TGTGCCAGCAGCGTAGGTAGCGTCTACAATGAGCAGTTCTTC. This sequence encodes CASSVGSVYNEQFF.

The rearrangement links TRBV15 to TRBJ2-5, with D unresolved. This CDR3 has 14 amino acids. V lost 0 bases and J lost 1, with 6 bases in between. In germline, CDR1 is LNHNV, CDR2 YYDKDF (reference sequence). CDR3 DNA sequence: TGTGCCACCAGCAGAGATTGGGGCCAAGAGACCCAGTACTTC. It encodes CATSRDWGQETQYF.

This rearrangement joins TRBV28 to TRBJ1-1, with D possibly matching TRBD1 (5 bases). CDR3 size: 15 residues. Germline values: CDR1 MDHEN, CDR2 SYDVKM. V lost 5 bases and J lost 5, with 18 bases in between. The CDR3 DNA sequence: TGTGCCAGCAGTGCTCGACAGACGGGGGGGACTGAAGCTTTCTTT. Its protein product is CASSARQTGGTEAFF.

The CDR3, as DNA: TGTGCCAGCAGCCACTTAACGGGAGACTCCTACAATGAGCAGTTCTTC. It yields the protein CASSHLTGDSYNEQFF. The V call is TRBV5-6, the J call TRBJ2-1; a weak D match, TRBD2 (6 bases). Germline CDR1 and CDR2: SGHDT and YYEEEE. The V end lost 4 bases, the J end lost 0 bases, and 14 bases lay between the germline ends. This CDR3 region has 16 residues.

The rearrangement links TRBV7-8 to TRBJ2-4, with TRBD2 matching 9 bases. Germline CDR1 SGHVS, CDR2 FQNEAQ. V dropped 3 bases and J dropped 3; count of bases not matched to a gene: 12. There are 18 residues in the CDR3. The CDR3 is CASSFWAGGPLDKNIQYF. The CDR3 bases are TGTGCCAGCAGCTTTTGGGCGGGGGGGCCTCTGGACAAAAACATTCAGTACTTC.

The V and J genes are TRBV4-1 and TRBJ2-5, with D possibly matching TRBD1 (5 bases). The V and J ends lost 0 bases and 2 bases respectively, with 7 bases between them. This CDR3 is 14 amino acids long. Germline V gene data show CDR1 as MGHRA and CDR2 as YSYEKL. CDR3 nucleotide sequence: TGCGCCAGCAGCCAAGATGACAGTCAAGAGACCCAGTACTTC. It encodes CASSQDDSQETQYF.

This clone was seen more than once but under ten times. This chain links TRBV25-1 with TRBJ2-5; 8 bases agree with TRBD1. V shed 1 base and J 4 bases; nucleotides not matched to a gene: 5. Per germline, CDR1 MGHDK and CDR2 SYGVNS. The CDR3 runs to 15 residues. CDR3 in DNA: TGTGCCAGCAGTGAATTACAGGGGGAAGTAGAGACCCAGTACTTC. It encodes CASSELQGEVETQYF.

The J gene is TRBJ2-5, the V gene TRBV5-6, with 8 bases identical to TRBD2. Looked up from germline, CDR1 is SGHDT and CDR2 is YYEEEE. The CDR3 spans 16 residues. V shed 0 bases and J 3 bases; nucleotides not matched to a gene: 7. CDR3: CASSLGTGGREETQYF. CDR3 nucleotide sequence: TGTGCCAGCAGCTTGGGTACGGGGGGGCGCGAAGAGACCCAGTACTTC.

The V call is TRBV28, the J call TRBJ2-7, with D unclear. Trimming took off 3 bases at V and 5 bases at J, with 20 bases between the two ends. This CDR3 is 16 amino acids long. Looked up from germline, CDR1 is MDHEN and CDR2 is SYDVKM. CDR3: CASSFDTGIFVDEQYF. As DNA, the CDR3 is TGTGCCAGCAGTTTCGATACTGGGATATTTGTGGACGAGCAGTACTTC.

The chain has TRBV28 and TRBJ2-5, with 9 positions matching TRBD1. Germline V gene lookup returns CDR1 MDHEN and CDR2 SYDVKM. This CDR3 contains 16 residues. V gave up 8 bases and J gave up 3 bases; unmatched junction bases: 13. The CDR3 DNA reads TGTGCCAGCTTACTACCCTCCGGGACAGGGAAAGAGACCCAGTACTTC. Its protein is CASLLPSGTGKETQYF. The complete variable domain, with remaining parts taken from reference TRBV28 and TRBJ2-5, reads DVKVTQSSRYLVKRTGEKVFLECVQDMDHENMFWYRQDPGLGLRLIYFSYDVKMKEKGDIPEGYSVSREKKERFSLILESASTNQTSMYLCASLLPSGTGKETQYFGPGTRLLVL.

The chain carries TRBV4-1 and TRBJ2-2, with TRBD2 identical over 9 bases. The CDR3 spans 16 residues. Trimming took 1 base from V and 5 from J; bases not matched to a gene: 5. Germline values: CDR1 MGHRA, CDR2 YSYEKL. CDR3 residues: CASSQVAGAGTGELFF. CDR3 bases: TGCGCCAGCAGCCAAGTAGCGGGAGCGGGGACCGGGGAGCTGTTTTTT.

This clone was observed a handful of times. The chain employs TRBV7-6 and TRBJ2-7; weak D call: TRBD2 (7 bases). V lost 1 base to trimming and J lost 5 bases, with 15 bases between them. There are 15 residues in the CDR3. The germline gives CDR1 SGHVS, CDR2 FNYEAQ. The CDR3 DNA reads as TGTGCCAGCAGCTTAGTGGGGGGGCCCGGGGACGAGCAGTACTTC. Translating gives CASSLVGGPGDEQYF.

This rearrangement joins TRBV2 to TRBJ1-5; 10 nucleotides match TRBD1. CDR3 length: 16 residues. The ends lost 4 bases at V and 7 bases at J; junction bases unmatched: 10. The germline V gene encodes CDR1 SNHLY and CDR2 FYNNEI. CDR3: CASSATGTGVWQPQHF. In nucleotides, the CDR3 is TGTGCCAGCAGTGCCACCGGGACAGGGGTTTGGCAGCCCCAGCATTTT.

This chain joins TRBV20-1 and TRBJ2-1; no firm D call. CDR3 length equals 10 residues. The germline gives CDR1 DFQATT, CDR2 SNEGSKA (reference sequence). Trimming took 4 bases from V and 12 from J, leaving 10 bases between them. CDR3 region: CSAKEVGQFF. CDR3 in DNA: TGCAGTGCTAAAGAAGTCGGGCAGTTCTTC.